The sequence of this T cell receptor beta chain was determined in a study of OX40 agonist ivuxolimab in advanced cancers. Study-wide background: Intravenous ivuxolimab was administered to patients every 2 weeks at 0.01 to 10 mg/kg.

This CDR3 has 13 residues. Trimming pared 3 bases from V and 5 bases from J, leaving 7 bases between. Germline V gene sequence: CDR1 SGHTA, CDR2 FQGTGA. The cohort excluded patients with autoimmune disease history or systemic immunosuppression. Repertoires were generated with immunoSEQ multiplex PCR, while TCRdb's copy carries only in-frame clones and drops some. The sample yields fewer than 90,000 clones, about 85% seen once. Turning to this clone: Other DNA sequences in the sample encode the same CDR3.

This chain joins TRBV7-3 and TRBJ2-2; D remains unclear. This specimen consisted of CD4+ or CD8+ T cells sorted from blood, obtained in a trial of the OX40 agonist ivuxolimab. The receptor was derived from an adult with an advanced solid tumor such as melanoma, head and neck, liver or kidney cancer. In nucleotides, the CDR3 is TGTGCCAGCAGCTTGAGTTCAACCGGGGAGCTGTTTTTT. This translates into CASSLSSTGELFF.